This TCR beta chain came from a study of blood T cell repertoires in COVID-19. Across the whole study: Collection of acute and convalescent COVID-19 samples took place in the United States, Italy and Spain. T cells, B-cell-depleted T cells, or PBMCs supplied cDNA or gDNA.

In the authors' workflow: Amplified reference gene primers provided the basis for estimating nucleated cell counts. Some clones are missing from TCRdb's copy, which holds only in-frame ones; the method was immunoSEQ multiplex PCR. V and J calls plus clone size are reproduced from that table; the DNA served to infer D and trimming. The sample holds around 200,000 clones, around 90% seen once. This clone was seen only once. CDR1 and CDR2 (germline): MNHNY, SVGAGI (reference sequence). Trimming cost V 6 bases and J 7 bases; bases outside gene matches: 6. This CDR3 region has 14 residues. This sequence was found in a man aged 35-49 years with acute or convalescent COVID-19. The sample consisted of peripheral blood. The genes are TRBV6-6 and TRBJ2-2; 9 nucleotides match TRBD1. CDR3 in DNA: TGTGCCAGCAGGCCGGGACAGGGAATCGGGGAGCTGTTTTTT. This translates into CASRPGQGIGELFF.